The next 8 T cell receptor beta chains were all read from a single sample in a study of shared clonotypes between healthy human individuals. Sequenced by immunoSEQ multiplex PCR; TCRdb stores in-frame clones only, minus some. There are roughly 2,500,000 clones in the sample; 93% occur only once, and 0.36% lies in the top ten. Material: naive CD4+ T cells from PBMCs. Subset denoted: CD45RA+ positively selected. These receptors were obtained from a man between 18 and 35 years old in good health. Some clones in this sample may be carry-over from other donors' samples.

This rearrangement joins TRBV2 to TRBJ2-2, with D maybe TRBD2 (6 bases). The CDR3 runs 14 residues. The V gene lost 7 bases and the J gene lost 6 bases, with 15 bases spanning the gap. Germline values: CDR1 SNHLY, CDR2 FYNNEI. The DNA of the CDR3 is TGTGCCAGCAAACCGAGACTAGACCCCGGGGAGCTGTTTTTT. It is translated as CASKPRLDPGELFF.

The chain recombines TRBV9 with TRBJ2-5; D possibly corresponds to TRBD2 (6 bases). V gave up 3 bases and J gave up 5 bases, with 20 bases separating them. Germline lookup yields CDR1 SGDLS and CDR2 YYNGEE. The CDR3 spans 16 residues. The CDR3 loop reads CASSANSGPPTETQYF. CDR3 in DNA: TGTGCCAGCAGCGCGAATAGCGGTCCCCCGACGGAGACCCAGTACTTC.

CDR3 DNA: TGTGCCAGTAGTATGGGGGGACGTATAACCCGAGGAGGCAATCAGCCCCAGCATTTT. Translated: CASSMGGRITRGGNQPQHF. V and J are TRBV19 and TRBJ1-5; a possible D gene is TRBD1 (5 bases). Germline V gene data show CDR1 as LNHDA and CDR2 as SQIVND (reference sequence). Trimming shortened V by 3 bases and J by 2 bases, and 23 bases separated the two germline ends. The CDR3 extends over 19 amino acids.

As regards this clone: Other DNA sequences in the sample encode the same CDR3. V gene TRBV18 combines with J gene TRBJ2-3; 7 bases are a match to TRBD2. Looked up from germline, CDR1 is KGHSH and CDR2 is LQKENI. Trimming cost V 1 base and J 2 bases; bases outside gene matches: 3. This CDR3 spans 15 amino acids. The CDR3, as DNA: TGTGCCAGCTCACCACAGCTAGCGGACACAGATACGCAGTATTTT. Residues: CASSPQLADTDTQYF.

The chain couples TRBV7-9 to TRBJ2-5, with D perhaps given as TRBD1 or TRBD2 (5 bases each). CDR1 SEHNR and CDR2 FQNEAQ come from the germline V gene (reference sequence). Trimming cost V 1 base and J 0 bases, with 12 bases left between them. The CDR3 contains 16 residues. This chain's CDR3 is CASSLGAGTDQETQYF. DNA of the CDR3: TGTGCCAGCAGCTTAGGCGCTGGGACGGACCAAGAGACCCAGTACTTC. Full variable domain (rest looked up from reference TRBV7-9 and TRBJ2-5): DTGVSQNPRHKITKRGQNVTFRCDPISEHNRLYWYRQTLGQGPEFLTYFQNEAQLEKSRLLSDRFSAERPKGSFSTLEIQRTEQGDSAMYLCASSLGAGTDQETQYFGPGTRLLVL.

The rearrangement uses TRBV5-1 and TRBJ2-3, with TRBD1 as a possible D gene (5 bases). Germline CDR1 SGHRS, CDR2 YFSETQ. The CDR3 runs 15 residues. The V and J ends lost 3 bases and 1 base respectively, with 12 bases between them. The CDR3 DNA sequence: TGCGCCAGCAGCTCGGAAGGGGTCCGCACAGATACGCAGTATTTT. It is translated as CASSSEGVRTDTQYF.

The V and J genes are TRBV28 and TRBJ1-5; 7 positions match TRBD1. From germline, CDR1 is MDHEN and CDR2 SYDVKM. CDR3 length: 17 amino acids. The V gene end was trimmed by 8 bases and the J gene end by 9 bases; junction bases not matched to a gene: 22. Here the CDR3 reads CASDQSLRQGSGLPQHF. The CDR3 nucleotides read TGTGCCAGCGATCAGAGTCTGAGACAGGGTTCAGGACTGCCCCAGCATTTT.

The chain links TRBV7-9 to TRBJ1-1; D gene uncertain. The CDR3 length is 13 residues. Trimming stripped 3 bases from V and 1 base from J, with 6 bases between. The germline CDR1 and CDR2 sequences are SEHNR and FQNEAQ (reference sequence). CDR3 DNA sequence: TGTGCCAGCAGCTTCCGGCAGAACACTGAAGCTTTCTTT. Amino acid sequence: CASSFRQNTEAFF.